These 5 T cell receptor beta chains were sequenced from one sample in a study of blood T cell repertoires in COVID-19. Measured with immunoSEQ multiplex PCR; TCRdb has only the in-frame clones, and not every one. In the table there are 200,000 to 300,000 clones, 88% of which are singletons. The source material was peripheral blood. These receptors came from a woman aged 40 to 49 who had recovered from COVID-19.

This rearrangement joins TRBV10-3 to TRBJ2-7; D uncertain. CDR1 ENHRY and CDR2 SYGVKD come from the germline V gene. Trimming left V 0 bases short and J 5 bases short, with 14 bases between. The CDR3 is 15 residues long. The CDR3 region has the DNA TGTGCCATCAGTGAGTCCCCCATCGGGTTTGACGAGCAGTACTTC. It codes for CAISESPIGFDEQYF.

This chain joins TRBV6-2 or TRBV6-3 and TRBJ2-7; TRBD2 matches at 11 bases. The CDR3 loop spans 18 amino acids. Germline loops: CDR1 MNHEY, CDR2 SVGEGT. V lost 6 bases to trimming and J lost 6 bases; unmatched junction nucleotides: 19. CDR3 sequence reads: CASSPGQGLAGGLSEQYV. CDR3 nucleotides: TGTGCCAGCAGCCCCGGACAGGGGCTAGCGGGAGGCCTATCCGAGCAGTACGTC.

The chain joins TRBV6-4 to TRBJ1-2; 8 bases are shared with TRBD1. Germline lookup yields CDR1 MRHNA and CDR2 SNTAGT. J lost 13 bases, V lost 0 bases, and 7 bases had no gene match. The CDR3 is 13 amino acids. The CDR3 nucleotides are TGTGCCAGCAGTGACTCGGACAGGGCCTACTTCACCTTC. Translating it yields CASSDSDRAYFTF.

This sequence joins TRBV11-2 and TRBJ2-1; D might be TRBD2 (5 bases). CDR1 is SGHAT and CDR2 is FQNNGV in the germline V gene. The CDR3 sequence is 14 residues long. The V gene lost 4 bases and the J gene lost 14 bases, with 21 bases spanning the gap. CDR3 DNA: TGTGCCAGCAGCTCACCCCCTGTGGCTAGCCGAAAGTTCTTC. This encodes CASSSPPVASRKFF.

The chain recombines TRBV11-2 with TRBJ2-2; 7 bases line up with TRBD2. Germline V lookup: CDR1 SGHAT, CDR2 FQNNGV. V lost 7 bases, J lost 3 bases, and 8 bases stayed unmatched. The CDR3 extends over 15 amino acids. DNA of the CDR3: TGTGCCAGCACCCCACCGGGGGGTGACACCGGGGAGCTGTTTTTT. Translation gives CASTPPGGDTGELFF.